A single sample is the source of the 6 T cell receptor beta chains below, sequenced in a study of T-cell reconstitution after alpha-beta-depleted transplantation in children. The TCRbeta library was prepared with unique molecular identifiers. MiXCR, run by TCRdb on the PCR reads, gives a single entry per CDR3 protein. The repertoire holds 150,000 to 250,000 distinct CDR3 sequences, with 6.3% as singletons. The sequences come from PBMCs, collected before TCRalphabeta/CD19-depleted stem cell transplant. The receptors come from a girl in the first two years of life with combined immunodeficiency, due to receive a stem cell transplant.

The chain uses TRBV11-2 and TRBJ2-5; 9 nucleotides match TRBD2. Unmatched junction bases numbered 8, after V lost 6 bases and J lost 6 bases. The CDR3 runs 14 residues. CDR1 SGHAT and CDR2 FQNNGV come from the germline V gene. The CDR3 region has the DNA TGTGCCAGCAGGGAGCGGGGGGTTGTGAAGACCCAGTACTTC. Its translation: CASRERGVVKTQYF.

CDR3 nucleotides: TGTGCCAGCTCACCAGACAAGAATCAGCCCCAGCATTTT. Amino acids: CASSPDKNQPQHF. V is TRBV18 and J is TRBJ1-5; D remains ambiguous. CDR1 KGHSH and CDR2 LQKENI come from the germline V gene. The CDR3 consists of 13 residues. V was clipped by 2 bases and J by 4 bases, with 6 bases between them.

This clonotype was picked up many times. The chain carries TRBV29-1 and TRBJ2-2; D remains ambiguous. V lost 2 bases and J lost 8, with 12 bases in between. Germline CDR1 reads SQVTM; CDR2 reads ANQGSEA. The CDR3 has 13 amino acids. The CDR3 DNA is TGCAGCGTTGAAACGACTGAGATAGGGGAGCTGTTTTTT. Protein product: CSVETTEIGELFF.

This clonotype was seen at least ten times. The chain recombines TRBV7-9 with TRBJ2-1; 9 bases are a match to TRBD1. J was trimmed by 6 bases and V by 5 bases; bases with no gene match: 8. The CDR3 sequence is 15 residues long. Germline loops: CDR1 SEHNR, CDR2 FQNEAQ (reference sequence). The CDR3 DNA reads TGTGCCAGCAGCGAGGGACAGGGTGAAATCAATGAGCAGTTCTTC. The encoded protein is CASSEGQGEINEQFF. Together with reference TRBV7-9 and TRBJ2-1, the CDR3 gives the full variable domain: DTGVSQNPRHKITKRGQNVTFRCDPISEHNRLYWYRQTLGQGPEFLTYFQNEAQLEKSRLLSDRFSAERPKGSFSTLEIQRTEQGDSAMYLCASSEGQGEINEQFFGPGTRLTVL.

This clonotype showed up many times. The genes are TRBV11-3 and TRBJ2-7; D gene uncertain. Germline V gives CDR1 SGHNT, CDR2 YENEEA. V was clipped by 3 bases and J by 3 bases, with 15 bases between them. The CDR3 runs 15 residues. CDR3 sequence: CASSFRGSPLYEQYF. CDR3 DNA sequence: TGTGCCAGCAGCTTCCGTGGAAGTCCCCTCTACGAGCAGTACTTC.

At least ten counts were recorded for this clonotype. The V gene is TRBV28, the J gene TRBJ2-7; 8 bases align to TRBD1. Losses at the gene ends were 1 base for V and 4 bases for J; bases not matched to a gene: 12. In germline, CDR1 is MDHEN, CDR2 SYDVKM. This CDR3 comprises 17 residues. The CDR3 loop reads CASSLYIVAGGRYEQYF. CDR3 coding DNA: TGTGCCAGCAGTTTATATATTGTGGCAGGGGGCCGGTACGAGCAGTACTTC.